This record looks at one TCR beta chain sequence and its context. The antigen remains undetermined. The data belong to a study of T cell responses to AZD1222 COVID-19 vaccine. Points from the study as a whole: With dominance at 160-218 and 743-854, vaccine-associated CD4 TCRs spanned spike. Seropositive at baseline were only six AZD1222 recipients. The sample set comprised mostly white British donors with more females, and clonal diversity was possibly underestimated.

Assay: immunoSEQ multiplex PCR; the TCRdb copy retains only in-frame clones and omits some. Among roughly 140,000 clones listed, more than 90% were seen once. The source is an adult who received the AZD1222 COVID-19 vaccine. Here the sequenced sample was peripheral blood, taken 28 days after the second AZD1222 dose.

CDR3 loop: CASSDFGEQFF. The CDR3 DNA is TGTGCCAGCAGTGATTTCGGCGAGCAGTTCTTC. This chain links TRBV2 with TRBJ2-1; D is unresolved. V lost 3 bases and J lost 10, with 7 bases in between. Per the germline V gene, CDR1 is SNHLY and CDR2 is FYNNEI. The CDR3 covers 11 residues. The entire variable domain, with the rest obtained from reference TRBV2 and TRBJ2-1, is as follows: EPEVTQTPSHQVTQMGQEVILRCVPISNHLYFYWYRQILGQKVEFLVSFYNNEISEKSEIFDDQFSVERPDGSNFTLKIRSTKLEDSAMYFCASSDFGEQFFGPGTRLTVL.